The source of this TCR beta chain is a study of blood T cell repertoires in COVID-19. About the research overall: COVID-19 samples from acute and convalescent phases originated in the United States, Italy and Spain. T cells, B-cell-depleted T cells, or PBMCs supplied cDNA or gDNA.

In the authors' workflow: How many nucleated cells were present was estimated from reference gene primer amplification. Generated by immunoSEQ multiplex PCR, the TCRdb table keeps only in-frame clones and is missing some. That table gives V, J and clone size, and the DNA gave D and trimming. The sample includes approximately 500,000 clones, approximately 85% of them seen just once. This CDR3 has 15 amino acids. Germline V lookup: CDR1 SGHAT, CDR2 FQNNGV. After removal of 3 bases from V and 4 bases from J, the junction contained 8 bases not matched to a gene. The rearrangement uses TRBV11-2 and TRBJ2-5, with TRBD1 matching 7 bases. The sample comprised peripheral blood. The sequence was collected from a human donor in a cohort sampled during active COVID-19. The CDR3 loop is CASSFRGQQRETQYF. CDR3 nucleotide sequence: TGTGCCAGCAGCTTTCGGGGACAGCAGCGAGAGACCCAGTACTTC.